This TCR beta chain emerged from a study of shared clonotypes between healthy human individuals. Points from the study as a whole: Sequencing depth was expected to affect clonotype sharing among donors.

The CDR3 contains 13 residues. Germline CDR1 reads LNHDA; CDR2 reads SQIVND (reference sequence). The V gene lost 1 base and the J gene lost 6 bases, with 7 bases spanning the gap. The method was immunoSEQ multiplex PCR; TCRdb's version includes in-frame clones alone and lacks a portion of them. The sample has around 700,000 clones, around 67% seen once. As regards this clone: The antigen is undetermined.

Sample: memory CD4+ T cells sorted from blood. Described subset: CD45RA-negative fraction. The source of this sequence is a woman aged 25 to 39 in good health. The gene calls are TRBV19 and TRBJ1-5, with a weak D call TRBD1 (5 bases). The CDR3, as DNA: TGTGCCAGTAGTATAGGAGGGACTCAGCCCCAGCATTTT. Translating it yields CASSIGGTQPQHF. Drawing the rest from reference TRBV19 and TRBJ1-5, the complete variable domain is DGGITQSPKYLFRKEGQNVTLSCEQNLNHDAMYWYRQDPGQGLRLIYYSQIVNDFQKGDIAEGYSVSREKKESFPLTVTSAQKNPTAFYLCASSIGGTQPQHFGDGTRLSIL.